The rows below give T cell receptor beta chains drawn from one sample of a study of blood T cells in healthy people across ages. Via MiXCR, TCRdb re-called the 5' RACE reads, giving one row per CDR3 protein. The sample shows around 790,000 distinct CDR3 sequences, more than 40% of them seen only once. Sequenced input: blood. The receptors derive from a man between 60 and 75 years old in good health. Both conserved end residues are part of each CDR3. The order of the fields is J gene, V gene, CDR3 protein.

j_call: TRBJ1-2; v_call: TRBV7-2; cdr3_aa: CASMGKANYGYTF
j_call: TRBJ2-2; v_call: TRBV7-2; cdr3_aa: CASSLGWTGELFF
j_call: NA; v_call: TRBV7-2; cdr3_aa: CVSSLGFRRETQYF
j_call: NA; v_call: TRBV7-9; cdr3_aa: CASSLNQKQETQYF
j_call: TRBJ2-7; v_call: TRBV4-3; cdr3_aa: CVSSQAITGNYEQYF
j_call: TRBJ2-7; v_call: TRBV20-1; cdr3_aa: CSASALYKSYEQYF
j_call: TRBJ2-5; v_call: TRBV11-2; cdr3_aa: CASTLGVQETQYF
j_call: TRBJ2-1; v_call: TRBV12-3/TRBV12-4; cdr3_aa: CASRLRTNGDEQFF
j_call: TRBJ1-5; v_call: TRBV28; cdr3_aa: CAALTGANQPQHF
j_call: TRBJ1-2; v_call: TRBV12-3/TRBV12-4; cdr3_aa: CASRTGQGYTF
j_call: TRBJ2-2; v_call: TRBV6-1; cdr3_aa: CASSLERGPFGELFF
j_call: TRBJ2-3; v_call: TRBV7-6; cdr3_aa: CASNLLGGDGTDTQYF
j_call: TRBJ1-1; v_call: TRBV25-1; cdr3_aa: CASHEGGNTEAFF
j_call: TRBJ2-1; v_call: TRBV11-1; cdr3_aa: CASSLAVTGEQFF
j_call: TRBJ2-4; v_call: TRBV7-2; cdr3_aa: CASSSGLARKNVQYF
j_call: TRBJ2-2; v_call: TRBV7-3; cdr3_aa: CASSLSGGTSGGYLANTGELFF
j_call: TRBJ1-2; v_call: TRBV29-1; cdr3_aa: CSVEDRGGGYTF
j_call: TRBJ1-5; v_call: TRBV6-2/TRBV6-3; cdr3_aa: CASIPGQGWNQPQHF
j_call: TRBJ2-7; v_call: TRBV20-1; cdr3_aa: CSARDPGTAGNYEQYF
j_call: NA; v_call: TRBV7-9; cdr3_aa: CASSPGLGDLYEQYF
j_call: TRBJ2-1; v_call: TRBV7-9; cdr3_aa: CASSLTNAGGSSYNEQFF
j_call: TRBJ2-3; v_call: TRBV7-2; cdr3_aa: CASSRYSGGVTDTQYF
j_call: TRBJ1-1; v_call: TRBV20-1; cdr3_aa: CSARAGPVAPTEAFF
j_call: TRBJ1-2; v_call: TRBV7-6; cdr3_aa: CASSLVNWQTYNTSNFNYGYTF
j_call: TRBJ1-2; v_call: TRBV27; cdr3_aa: CASSQSSRTGGYGYTF
j_call: TRBJ2-1; v_call: TRBV5-8; cdr3_aa: CASNRQKYNEQFF
j_call: NA; v_call: TRBV10-3; cdr3_aa: CAISEGTSLETQYF
j_call: TRBJ2-3; v_call: TRBV4-1; cdr3_aa: CASQEGGTDTQYF
j_call: TRBJ1-5; v_call: TRBV6-4; cdr3_aa: CASSDSGEGIEGQPQHF
j_call: TRBJ1-5; v_call: TRBV10-3; cdr3_aa: CAISGTVNQPQHF
j_call: TRBJ1-1; v_call: TRBV12-3/TRBV12-4; cdr3_aa: CASTGSTTEAFF
j_call: TRBJ1-4; v_call: TRBV6-5; cdr3_aa: CASREGGVTNEKLFF
j_call: TRBJ2-4; v_call: TRBV24-1; cdr3_aa: CATSDSRYLAKNIQYF
j_call: TRBJ2-1; v_call: TRBV3-1; cdr3_aa: CASSQLGGPLDEQFF
j_call: TRBJ2-7; v_call: TRBV2; cdr3_aa: CASSERDRAADEQYF
j_call: TRBJ1-1; v_call: TRBV6-2/TRBV6-3; cdr3_aa: CASSLDTGVAFF
j_call: TRBJ2-1; v_call: TRBV20-1; cdr3_aa: CSASGTGAYNEQFF
j_call: TRBJ2-6; v_call: TRBV25-1; cdr3_aa: CATTGSGGANVLTF
j_call: TRBJ2-1; v_call: TRBV7-7; cdr3_aa: CASSPTPGKAYNEQFF
j_call: TRBJ2-5; v_call: TRBV4-3; cdr3_aa: CASSHQLEGNEQYF
j_call: TRBJ2-3; v_call: TRBV7-9; cdr3_aa: CASSSRDSLSADTQYF